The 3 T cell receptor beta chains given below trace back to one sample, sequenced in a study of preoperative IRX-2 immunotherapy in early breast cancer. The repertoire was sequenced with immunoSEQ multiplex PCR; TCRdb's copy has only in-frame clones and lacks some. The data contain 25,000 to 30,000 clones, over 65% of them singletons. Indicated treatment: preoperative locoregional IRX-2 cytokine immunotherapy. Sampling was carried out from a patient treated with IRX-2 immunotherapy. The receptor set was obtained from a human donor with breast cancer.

The DNA of the CDR3 is TGCGCCAGCAGCTCGGGATTACACTACAATGAGCAGTTCTTC. This gives the protein CASSSGLHYNEQFF. The chain employs TRBV5-1 and TRBJ2-1, with D tentatively TRBD2 (5 bases). V shed 3 bases and J shed 3 bases, with 10 bases lying between them. CDR1 is SGHRS, CDR2 YFSETQ, per germline. The CDR3 has 14 amino acids.

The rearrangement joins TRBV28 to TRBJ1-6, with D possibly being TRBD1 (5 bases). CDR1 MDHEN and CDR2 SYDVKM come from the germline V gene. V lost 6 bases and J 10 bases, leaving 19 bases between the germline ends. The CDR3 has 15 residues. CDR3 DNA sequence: TGTGCCAGCAGGGGGGTACGGTTGGTCGGCTCACCCCTCCACTTT. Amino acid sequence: CASRGVRLVGSPLHF.

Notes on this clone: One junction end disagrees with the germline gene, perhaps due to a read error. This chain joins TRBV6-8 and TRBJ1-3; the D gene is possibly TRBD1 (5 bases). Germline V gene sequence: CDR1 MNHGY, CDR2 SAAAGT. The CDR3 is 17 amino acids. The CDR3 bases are TGTGCCATCAGTGTTCATCAGGAGCAGGGTTTCCGAAACACCATATATTTT. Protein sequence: CAISVHQEQGFRNTIYF.